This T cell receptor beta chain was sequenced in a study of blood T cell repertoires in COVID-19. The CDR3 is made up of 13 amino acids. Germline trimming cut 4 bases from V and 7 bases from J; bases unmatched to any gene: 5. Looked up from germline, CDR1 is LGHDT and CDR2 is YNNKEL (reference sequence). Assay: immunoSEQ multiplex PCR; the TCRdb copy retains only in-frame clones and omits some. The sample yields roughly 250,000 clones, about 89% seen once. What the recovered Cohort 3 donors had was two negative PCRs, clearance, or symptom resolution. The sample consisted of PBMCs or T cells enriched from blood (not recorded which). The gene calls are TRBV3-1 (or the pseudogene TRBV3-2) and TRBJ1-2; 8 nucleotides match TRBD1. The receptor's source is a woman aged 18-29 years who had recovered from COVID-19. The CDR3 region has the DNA TGTGCCAGCAGCCCGACAGGGGAGGCTGGCTACACCTTC. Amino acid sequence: CASSPTGEAGYTF.